Following are 17 T cell receptor beta chains from one sample sequenced in a study of T cell responses to AZD1222 COVID-19 vaccine. Profiled with immunoSEQ multiplex PCR; TCRdb holds only in-frame clones, not every one. The sample lists approximately 110,000 clones, more than 80% occurring once. The sequencing here drew on peripheral blood, taken 28 days after the second AZD1222 dose. The receptors were sampled from an adult who received the AZD1222 COVID-19 vaccine.

The J gene is TRBJ1-2, the V gene TRBV3-1 (or the pseudogene TRBV3-2); D not certain. CDR1 and CDR2 (germline): LGHDT, YNNKEL (reference sequence). The CDR3 covers 12 residues. Trimming cost V 4 bases and J 6 bases, with 9 bases left between them. CDR3 in amino acids: CASSLNEDGYTF. The CDR3 DNA is TGTGCCAGCAGCCTCAATGAGGATGGCTACACCTTC.

This chain joins TRBV20-1 and TRBJ2-7; 8 bases match TRBD1. The ends lost 6 bases at V and 12 bases at J; junction bases unmatched: 10. The CDR3 consists of 11 residues. The germline V gene encodes CDR1 DFQATT and CDR2 SNEGSKA (reference sequence). CDR3 in DNA: TGCAGTGCCCCCCAGGGGGCCGCTTGGTACTTC. Amino acids: CSAPQGAAWYF.

The chain couples TRBV28 to TRBJ1-6; D perhaps matches TRBD1 (5 bases). The CDR3 length is 15 residues. Germline V gene data show CDR1 as MDHEN and CDR2 as SYDVKM. Trimming stripped 0 bases from V and 5 bases from J, with 8 bases between. The CDR3 sequence: CASSLWQGNNSPLHF. CDR3 DNA: TGTGCCAGCAGTTTATGGCAGGGAAATAATTCACCCCTCCACTTT.

This clone has a handful of counts. CDR3: CASSEPRRSTDTQYF. In DNA form, the CDR3 reads TGTGCCAGCAGTGAACCTAGGCGGAGCACAGATACGCAGTATTTT. The chain joins TRBV6-1 to TRBJ2-3; no clear D. The V and J ends lost 2 bases and 0 bases respectively, with 9 bases between them. CDR1 MNHNS and CDR2 SASEGT come from the germline V gene. CDR3 size: 15 residues.

This clone occurred once. This rearrangement joins TRBV6-5 to TRBJ2-1, with 7 bases that match TRBD1. This CDR3 region has 15 residues. The V segment lost 6 bases and the J segment 0 bases; nucleotides outside the gene matches: 5. Germline-derived CDR1 and CDR2 are MNHEY and SVGAGI. The CDR3 loop reads CASSTGQASYNEQFF. The CDR3 region has the DNA TGTGCCAGCAGCACCGGACAGGCCTCCTACAATGAGCAGTTCTTC.

The V gene is TRBV5-4, the J gene TRBJ1-2, with D perhaps TRBD1 (5 bases). Germline assignment: CDR1 SGHNT and CDR2 YYREEE (reference sequence). V was clipped by 4 bases and J by 8 bases, with 15 bases between them. The CDR3 length is 13 residues. The CDR3 sequence: CASSDHTGYGYTF. As DNA, the CDR3 is TGTGCCAGCAGCGATCACACAGGATACGGCTACACCTTC.

The chain uses TRBV18 and TRBJ1-5; D is uncertain. Germline V CDR1 and CDR2: KGHSH, LQKENI. CDR3 size: 13 residues. V lost 6 bases and J lost 3, with 9 bases in between. CDR3 amino acids: CASSEDLNQPQHF. CDR3 bases: TGTGCCAGCTCCGAGGACCTCAATCAGCCCCAGCATTTT.

The J gene is TRBJ1-5, the V gene TRBV2; D remains ambiguous. The ends were cut back, 8 bases at V and 2 bases at J, with 13 bases in the middle. There are 14 residues in the CDR3. The germline CDR1 and CDR2 sequences are SNHLY and FYNNEI. Here the CDR3 DNA reads TGTGCCAGCGCAGGTATATCGGGCAATCAGCCCCAGCATTTT. Its translation: CASAGISGNQPQHF. The full variable domain, with the rest looked up from reference TRBV2 and TRBJ1-5, is EPEVTQTPSHQVTQMGQEVILRCVPISNHLYFYWYRQILGQKVEFLVSFYNNEISEKSEIFDDQFSVERPDGSNFTLKIRSTKLEDSAMYFCASAGISGNQPQHFGDGTRLSIL.

The chain links TRBV7-2 to TRBJ2-7, with 13 nucleotides matching TRBD2. Germline trimming cut 1 base from V and 6 bases from J; bases unmatched to any gene: 6. This CDR3 has 16 residues. Germline V gives CDR1 SGHTA, CDR2 FQGNSA. Here the CDR3 DNA reads TGTGCCAGCAGCTTAGGACTAGCGGGGGGATACACCGAGCAGTACTTC. Encoded protein: CASSLGLAGGYTEQYF.

This sequence joins TRBV10-2 and TRBJ2-1; 10 bases map to TRBD2. Germline V gives CDR1 WSHSY, CDR2 SAAADI. The CDR3 contains 15 residues. Trimming took 3 bases from V and 4 from J; bases not matched to a gene: 3. The CDR3 DNA is TGCGCCAGCAGTGACCGGACTAGCGGTTACAATGAGCAGTTCTTC. Encoded protein: CASSDRTSGYNEQFF.

In DNA form, the CDR3 reads TGTGCCAGTCGTTCGAGGACCCTCTACTCCTACGAGCAGTACTTC. Its protein product is CASRSRTLYSYEQYF. The rearrangement joins TRBV19 to TRBJ2-7; no definite D call. This CDR3 is built from 15 residues. The V end was cut by 8 bases, the J end by 0 bases, with 17 bases between. Germline values: CDR1 LNHDA, CDR2 SQIVND (reference sequence).

The V call is TRBV24-1, the J call TRBJ2-3, with D possibly matching TRBD2 (5 bases). Trimming left V 8 bases short and J 1 base short, with 12 bases between. The CDR3 has 14 amino acids. Germline-derived CDR1 and CDR2 are KGHDR and SFDVKD. CDR3 in DNA: TGTGCCACCAAAGACGGGGTACGCACAGATACGCAGTATTTT. Amino acid sequence: CATKDGVRTDTQYF.

This clone occurred a few times. The gene calls are TRBV4-1 and TRBJ2-7, with D possibly being TRBD2 (5 bases). The germline gives CDR1 MGHRA, CDR2 YSYEKL. V shed 2 bases and J shed 5 bases, with 13 bases lying between them. The CDR3 length is 14 residues. CDR3 sequence reads: CASSQRTYPHEQYF. The CDR3 DNA follows: TGCGCCAGCAGCCAAAGGACTTACCCTCACGAGCAGTACTTC.

This clone showed up just a few times. Written as DNA, the CDR3 is TGTGCCAGCAGCCATGGCCCTGGGACAGGGTCGGGATTCTTC. This sequence encodes CASSHGPGTGSGFF. The V gene is TRBV3-1 (or the pseudogene TRBV3-2), the J gene TRBJ2-1; 9 nucleotides agree with TRBD1. V gave up 3 bases and J gave up 16 bases; unmatched junction bases: 13. The CDR3 consists of 14 residues. Germline values: CDR1 LGHDT, CDR2 YNNKEL (reference sequence).

The chain uses TRBV6-5 and TRBJ1-2; D is perhaps TRBD1 (6 bases). The CDR3 has 15 residues. V lost 2 bases and J lost 8, with 18 bases in between. Germline V gives CDR1 MNHEY, CDR2 SVGAGI. CDR3 in DNA: TGTGCCAGCAGTTACCAGCCGGGACAAAGAACGGGCTACACCTTC. Protein product: CASSYQPGQRTGYTF.

The chain joins TRBV4-3 to TRBJ1-6; no reliable D call. V lost 0 bases and J 5 bases, leaving 2 bases between the germline ends. The CDR3 totals 13 residues. Germline V gives CDR1 LGHNA, CDR2 YSLEER. The CDR3 DNA is TGCGCCAGCAGCCAAGAACATAATTCACCCCTCCACTTT. Translation: CASSQEHNSPLHF.

The chain has TRBV20-1 and TRBJ2-1; D may be TRBD2 (6 bases). Germline V gene lookup returns CDR1 DFQATT and CDR2 SNEGSKA (reference sequence). This CDR3 has 15 amino acids. V lost 3 bases and J 1 base, leaving 13 bases between the germline ends. This CDR3 is CSASGRERSYNEQFF. CDR3 DNA sequence: TGCAGTGCTAGTGGCCGGGAGAGGTCCTACAATGAGCAGTTCTTC.